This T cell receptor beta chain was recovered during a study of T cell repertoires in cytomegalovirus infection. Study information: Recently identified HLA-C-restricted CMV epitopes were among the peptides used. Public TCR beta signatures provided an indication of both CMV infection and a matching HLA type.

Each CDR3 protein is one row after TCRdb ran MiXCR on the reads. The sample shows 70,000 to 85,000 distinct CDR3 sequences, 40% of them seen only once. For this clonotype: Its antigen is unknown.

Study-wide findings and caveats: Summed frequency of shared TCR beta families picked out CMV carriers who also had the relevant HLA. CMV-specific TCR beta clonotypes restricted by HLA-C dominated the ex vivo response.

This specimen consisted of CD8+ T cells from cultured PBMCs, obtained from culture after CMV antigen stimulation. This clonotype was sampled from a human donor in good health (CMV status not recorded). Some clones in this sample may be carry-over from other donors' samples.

The CDR3 sequence: CASSSRGPKYGYTF. As DNA, the CDR3 is TGTGCCAGCAGCTCACGGGGACCGAAATATGGCTACACCTTC. The rearrangement uses TRBV9 and TRBJ1-2; D is possibly TRBD1 (5 bases). Per germline, CDR1 SGDLS and CDR2 YYNGEE. This CDR3 region has 14 residues. V lost 4 bases and J 5 bases, leaving 15 bases between the germline ends.